This T cell receptor (beta chain) derives from a study of neurological immune-mediated disorders. This clonotype was seen ten or more times. Its antigen is currently unknown. Whole-study findings and limits: HTLV-1-associated myelopathy had the most TCR clonal expansion, while multiple sclerosis had the least, a level that fell below healthy controls.

With 0 bases removed from V and 7 bases from J, the gap between germline ends came to 18 bases. The germline V gene has CDR1 LNHNV and CDR2 YYDKDF (reference sequence). The CDR3 is made up of 17 amino acids. 5'RACE with 10-nucleotide random UMIs produced the cDNA. One entry per CDR3 protein results from TCRdb running MiXCR on the 5' RACE reads. The sample records about 38,000 distinct CDR3 sequences, about 4.4% being singletons. Maryland, USA blood bank volunteers served as healthy controls. The chain recombines TRBV15 with TRBJ1-4; D remains ambiguous. The material sequenced was CD4+ T cells from blood. The receptor was isolated from a man between 18 and 29 years old in good health. CDR3: CATSRDYGNLMSEKLFF. The CDR3 region has the DNA TGTGCCACCAGCAGAGATTACGGCAACCTAATGAGTGAAAAACTGTTTTTT. The variable domain in full, completed from reference TRBV15 and TRBJ1-4, reads DAMVIQNPRYQVTQFGKPVTLSCSQTLNHNVMYWYQQKSSQAPKLLFHYYDKDFNNEADTPDNFQSRRPNTSFCFLDIRSPGLGDTAMYLCATSRDYGNLMSEKLFFGSGTQLSVL.